This TCR beta chain was obtained from a study of blood T cell repertoires in COVID-19. Germline V gives CDR1 MNHEY, CDR2 SMNVEV (reference sequence). This CDR3 is 14 amino acids long. With V trimmed by 6 bases and J by 5 bases, 5 bases remained unmatched. Profiling relied on immunoSEQ multiplex PCR, and the TCRdb table lists in-frame clones only, not all of them. The data hold fewer than 200,000 clones, with 80% to 90% observed a single time. The rearrangement uses TRBV27 and TRBJ2-2; 8 positions match TRBD1. The TCR comes from a man aged 40-55 years with active or convalescent COVID-19. Sequencing was done on a sample of peripheral blood. The DNA of the CDR3 is TGTGCCAGCAGCCTCACAGGGGGAACCGGGGAGCTGTTTTTT. It is translated as CASSLTGGTGELFF.